The TCR beta chain described here comes from a study of T cells in Graves' hyperthyroidism and ophthalmopathy. Study context: Peripheral blood sampling occurred at initial diagnosis, before any treatment.

Lactation, pregnancy, other autoimmune disease or uncontrolled infection led to exclusion of patients. Orbital computed tomography, thyroid ultrasound, serum thyroxine and TRAb, and clinical symptoms together informed the diagnoses. TCR beta CDR3 regions were amplified from RNA. Carried out on the TCR CDR3, a first-round RT-PCR used the HTBI primer set. TCRdb called the multiplex PCR reads again in MiXCR, with one record for every CDR3 protein. The table includes 700,000 or so distinct CDR3 sequences, roughly 15% detected once. The CDR3 contains 14 residues. Germline CDR1 LNHDA, CDR2 SQIVND (reference sequence). Between the trimmed V and J ends, which lost 3 bases and 0 bases, there was a span of 8 bases.

The receptor was derived from a man between 18 and 35 years old with Graves' hyperthyroidism. This chain uses TRBV19 with TRBJ2-5, with D maybe TRBD1 (6 bases). The sequencing input was blood. For the CDR3, the DNA is TGTGCCAGTAGTATCCGGACAGACCAAGAGACCCAGTACTTC. It translates to CASSIRTDQETQYF.